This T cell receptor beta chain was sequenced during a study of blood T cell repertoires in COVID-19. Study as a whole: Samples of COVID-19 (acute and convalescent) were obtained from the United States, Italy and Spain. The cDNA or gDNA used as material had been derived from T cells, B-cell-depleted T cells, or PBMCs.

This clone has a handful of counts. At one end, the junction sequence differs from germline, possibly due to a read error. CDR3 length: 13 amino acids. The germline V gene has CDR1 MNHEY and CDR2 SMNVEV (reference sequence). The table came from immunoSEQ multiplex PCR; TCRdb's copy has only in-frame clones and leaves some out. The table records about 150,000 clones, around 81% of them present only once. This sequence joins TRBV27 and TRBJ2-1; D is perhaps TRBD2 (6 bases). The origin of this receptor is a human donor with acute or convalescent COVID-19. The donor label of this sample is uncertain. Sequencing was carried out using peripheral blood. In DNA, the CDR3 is TGTGCCAGCAGTTTAAATCGCGGGACTCGACTAGTCTTC. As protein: CASSLNRGTRLVF.